What follows are 17 T cell receptor beta chains derived from one specimen sequenced in a study of CD8+ T cells in alopecia areata. Extraction of RNA preceded its reverse transcription into cDNA, which served as the sequencing template. Clones were read by immunoSEQ multiplex PCR, and TCRdb kept only the in-frame ones, dropping some. This table holds 150,000 to 200,000 clones, less than 65% found once. Treatment of the sample: oral pan-JAK inhibitor, 5-10 mg twice daily. The specimen comprised CD4+ T cells sorted from blood, sampled at week 24, from a patient treated with tofacitinib. Every receptor here comes from a human donor with alopecia areata.

The rearrangement uses TRBV23-1 and TRBJ1-2; D is uncertain. TRBV23-1 is an ORF for which the function is uncertain. The CDR3 spans 9 residues. The CDR3 reads CALPQGYTF. The DNA of the CDR3 is TGCGCTCTTCCGCAAGGCTACACCTTC.

The rearrangement links TRBV7-2 to TRBJ2-1; 7 positions match TRBD1. The V segment lost 5 bases and the J segment 3 bases; nucleotides outside the gene matches: 4. From germline, CDR1 is SGHTA and CDR2 FQGNSA. The CDR3 totals 14 residues. The CDR3 spells CASSPRTGYNEQFF. Here the CDR3 DNA reads TGTGCCAGCAGCCCCCGGACAGGCTACAATGAGCAGTTCTTC.

V usage is TRBV18 and J usage is TRBJ1-1, with D tentatively TRBD1 (6 bases). Germline V gene data show CDR1 as KGHSH and CDR2 as LQKENI. The CDR3 totals 16 residues. Trimming took 6 bases from V and 3 from J, leaving 20 bases between them. In DNA form, the CDR3 reads TGTGCCAGCTCCCCAATCGGTCAGGGGCGGGACACTGAAGCTTTCTTT. Translated, it gives CASSPIGQGRDTEAFF.

V gene TRBV30 combines with J gene TRBJ1-2; no reliable D call. The CDR3 runs 12 residues. The germline gives CDR1 GTSNPN, CDR2 SVGIG (reference sequence). V lost 5 bases, J lost 5 bases, and 12 bases lay in between. CDR3 residues: CAWSPADYGYTF. CDR3 sequence (DNA): TGTGCCTGGTCCCCGGCAGATTATGGCTACACCTTC.

This clone was counted between two and nine times. J is TRBJ1-2 and V is TRBV19; no firm D call. The length of the CDR3 is 11 residues. CDR1 is LNHDA and CDR2 is SQIVND in the germline V gene (reference sequence). The V end lost 3 bases, the J end lost 6 bases, and 5 bases lay between the germline ends. The CDR3 DNA sequence: TGTGCCAGTAGTATGACGGATGGCTACACCTTC. Residues: CASSMTDGYTF.

V and J are TRBV29-1 and TRBJ2-3, with TRBD1 identical over 9 bases. J lost 0 bases, V lost 7 bases, and 2 bases had no gene match. Germline values: CDR1 SQVTM, CDR2 ANQGSEA. This CDR3 is built from 13 residues. In nucleotides, the CDR3 is TGCAGCGCTGACAGGGGGAGCACAGATACGCAGTATTTT. Translated: CSADRGSTDTQYF.

The chain carries TRBV13 and TRBJ2-2, with 7 positions matching TRBD1. The CDR3 sequence is 15 residues long. V trimming: 5 bases; J trimming: 2 bases; junction bases outside the gene matches: 5. Looked up from germline, CDR1 is PRHDT and CDR2 is FYEKMQ (reference sequence). The CDR3: CASSRDSRNTGELFF. The CDR3 nucleotides are TGTGCCAGCAGCCGGGACAGTCGAAACACCGGGGAGCTGTTTTTT.

The chain links TRBV2 to TRBJ2-7, with D perhaps assigned TRBD1 or TRBD2 (5 bases each). Trimming pared 6 bases from V and 0 bases from J, leaving 18 bases between. This CDR3 has 16 amino acids. Per the germline V gene, CDR1 is SNHLY and CDR2 is FYNNEI. CDR3 DNA sequence: TGTGCCAGCAGCCTCGACCGGACGGGGACCTCCTACGAGCAGTACTTC. Amino acids: CASSLDRTGTSYEQYF.

The chain couples TRBV7-3 to TRBJ2-5; D gene uncertain. Germline values: CDR1 SGHTA, CDR2 FQGTGA. V was pared by 5 bases and J by 4 bases, with 8 bases between. CDR3 length equals 12 residues. CDR3 nucleotide sequence: TGTGCCAGCAGCCTCATGGGAGAGACCCAGTACTTC. It is translated as CASSLMGETQYF.

The V and J genes are TRBV5-4 and TRBJ2-7, with D possibly called TRBD1 or TRBD2 (6 bases each). V lost 4 bases and J lost 3, with 23 bases in between. Germline assignment: CDR1 SGHNT and CDR2 YYREEE (reference sequence). The CDR3 is 17 residues long. DNA of the CDR3: TGTGCCAGCAGCCCCCAACAAGCGGGCAGGGGTATCTACGAGCAGTACTTC. It specifies CASSPQQAGRGIYEQYF.

This clone occurred once. The chain links TRBV9 to TRBJ2-1; possibly TRBD1 for D (6 bases). The V and J ends lost 0 bases and 2 bases respectively, with 15 bases between them. The CDR3 runs 17 residues. Germline V lookup: CDR1 SGDLS, CDR2 YYNGEE. The CDR3 DNA is TGTGCCAGCAGCGTAGTGCTTAGGACAGATACCTACAATGAGCAGTTCTTC. This translates into CASSVVLRTDTYNEQFF.

This clone was detected only a few times. The V call is TRBV7-2, the J call TRBJ2-2, with D possibly matching TRBD2 (5 bases). This CDR3 has 16 amino acids. Trimming took 1 base from V and 5 from J, leaving 14 bases between them. In germline, CDR1 is SGHTA, CDR2 FQGNSA. CDR3 nucleotide sequence: TGTGCCAGCAGCTTAGTTTGGACCGGAGGAACCGGGGAGCTGTTTTTT. Protein sequence: CASSLVWTGGTGELFF. Using reference TRBV7-2 and TRBJ2-2 for the parts outside the CDR3, the full variable domain is GAGVSQSPSNKVTEKGKDVELRCDPISGHTALYWYRQSLGQGLEFLIYFQGNSAPDKSGLPSDRFSAERTGGSVSTLTIQRTQQEDSAVYLCASSLVWTGGTGELFFGEGSRLTVL.

This clone was found a few times. This chain links TRBV29-1 with TRBJ1-1; 7 bases line up with TRBD1. V lost 5 bases and J lost 1; bases outside the gene matches: 4. CDR3 size: 13 residues. Germline assignment: CDR1 SQVTM and CDR2 ANQGSEA. As DNA, the CDR3 is TGCAGCGTTACAGGGGACCCGAACACTGAAGCTTTCTTT. Residues: CSVTGDPNTEAFF.

The CDR3 loop is CAISESTTGPGYTF. CDR3 nucleotides: TGTGCCATCAGTGAGTCGACGACAGGGCCTGGCTACACCTTC. The V call is TRBV10-3, the J call TRBJ1-2, with 7 positions matching TRBD1. The CDR3 covers 14 residues. V lost 0 bases, J lost 7 bases, and 5 bases stayed unmatched. Germline V gene data show CDR1 as ENHRY and CDR2 as SYGVKD.

The rearrangement uses TRBV5-1 and TRBJ2-1, with no clear D. The CDR3 loop spans 17 amino acids. Trimming took off 0 bases at V and 0 bases at J, with 13 bases between the two ends. Germline V gene data show CDR1 as SGHRS and CDR2 as YFSETQ. In DNA, the CDR3 is TGCGCCAGCAGCTTGGCCTCGGCTTTTAGCTCCTACAATGAGCAGTTCTTC. This translates into CASSLASAFSSYNEQFF.

The rearrangement uses TRBV7-6 and TRBJ2-1; 9 bases agree with TRBD2. V dropped 3 bases and J dropped 4; count of bases not matched to a gene: 4. Germline V gene sequence: CDR1 SGHVS, CDR2 FNYEAQ. The length of the CDR3 is 15 residues. CDR3 sequence: CASSFTSGHYNEQFF. CDR3 DNA sequence: TGTGCCAGCAGCTTCACTAGCGGGCATTACAATGAGCAGTTCTTC. Complete variable domain (other parts from reference TRBV7-6 and TRBJ2-1): GAGVSQSPRYKVTKRGQDVALRCDPISGHVSLYWYRQALGQGPEFLTYFNYEAQQDKSGLPNDRFSAERPEGSISTLTIQRTEQRDSAMYRCASSFTSGHYNEQFFGPGTRLTVL.

The genes are TRBV29-1 and TRBJ1-2; D is unresolved. The CDR3 is 13 residues long. Germline values: CDR1 SQVTM, CDR2 ANQGSEA. The V end was cut by 3 bases, the J end by 4 bases, with 12 bases between. This CDR3 is CSVDSPGVYGYTF. CDR3 DNA sequence: TGCAGCGTTGATAGTCCGGGAGTCTATGGCTACACCTTC.